A single sample gave rise to the 16 T cell receptor beta chains below, sequenced in a study of CD8 T cells in Susac syndrome (dated by TCRdb to the late 2010s). Preparation of the library involved the immunoSEQ multiplex PCR assay. RNA was extracted with the RNeasy kit and 0.5 to 1 ug was reverse transcribed using random hexamers. TCRdb's own reprocessing of the public reads used fastp at Q25 and MiXCR and kept productive beta chains. Under each unique CDR3 protein, matching rows form one entry showing the most common genes and DNA. The table for this sample lists around 120,000 distinct CDR3 sequences; about 92% of them were counted only once. The top ten clonotypes cover 0.093% of the sample. The sequenced sample was CD4+ T cells from PBMCs. These TCRs come from a human donor with multiple sclerosis.

The chain links TRBV7-2 to TRBJ1-1; a possible D gene is TRBD1 (5 bases). The CDR3 loop spans 16 amino acids. V dropped 2 bases and J dropped 1 base, with 14 bases sitting between them. Per germline, CDR1 SGHTA and CDR2 FQGNSA. As DNA, the CDR3 is TGTGCCAGCAGCTTATTGGGGGGACTCGCGAACACTGAAGCTTTCTTT. Translating it yields CASSLLGGLANTEAFF.

The chain combines TRBV5-1 with TRBJ1-4; no definite D call. The CDR3 sequence is 17 residues long. V lost 4 bases to trimming and J lost 6 bases, with 22 bases between them. The V gene's germline CDR1 is SGHRS and CDR2 YFSETQ. The CDR3 DNA follows: TGCGCCAGCAGCCCACCGAGGACCGCAAACGACGATGAAAAACTGTTTTTT. The encoded protein is CASSPPRTANDDEKLFF.

This chain links TRBV19 with TRBJ1-2; 9 nucleotides line up with TRBD1. J was trimmed by 2 bases and V by 5 bases; bases with no gene match: 9. The CDR3 is 16 amino acids. Germline CDR1 reads LNHDA; CDR2 reads SQIVND (reference sequence). CDR3 nucleotides: TGTGCCAGTAGTGCCGGACAGGGGCAATACAACTATGGCTACACCTTC. It is translated as CASSAGQGQYNYGYTF.

The CDR3: CASSFQGVYEQYF. The CDR3 coding sequence is TGCGCCAGCAGCTTTCAAGGGGTGTACGAGCAGTACTTC. The rearrangement uses TRBV5-1 and TRBJ2-7; D may be TRBD1 (5 bases). CDR3 length: 13 amino acids. V was trimmed by 2 bases and J by 4 bases, leaving 10 bases between them. Germline V gives CDR1 SGHRS, CDR2 YFSETQ.

The CDR3 sequence is CAWRVSGANVLTF. The CDR3 coding sequence is TGTGCCTGGAGGGTCTCTGGGGCCAACGTCCTGACTTTC. V is TRBV30 and J is TRBJ2-6; no clear D gene. Trimming took 3 bases from V and 0 from J, leaving 3 bases between them. The CDR3 sequence is 13 residues long. Looked up from germline, CDR1 is GTSNPN and CDR2 is SVGIG (reference sequence).

The rearrangement joins TRBV12-3 or TRBV12-4 to TRBJ1-3; perhaps TRBD1 as D (5 bases). CDR3 size: 15 residues. V was cut by 7 bases and J by 0 bases, with 13 bases left in between. The CDR3 spells CASNFWGDSGNTIYF. For the CDR3, the DNA is TGTGCCAGCAACTTCTGGGGGGACTCTGGAAACACCATATATTTT.

In this sample, this clonotype turned up once. The rearrangement uses TRBV3-1 and TRBJ1-1; no definite D call. The V end lost 2 bases, the J end lost 6 bases, and 16 bases lay between the germline ends. Germline CDR1 and CDR2: LGHDT and YNNKEL (reference sequence). The CDR3 extends over 15 amino acids. CDR3 region: CASSQYRTPRAEAFF. The CDR3 nucleotides are TGTGCCAGCAGCCAATACCGAACTCCGAGAGCTGAAGCTTTCTTT. Complete variable domain (other parts from reference TRBV3-1 and TRBJ1-1): DTAVSQTPKYLVTQMGNDKSIKCEQNLGHDTMYWYKQDSKKFLKIMFSYNNKELIINETVPNRFSPKSPDKAHLNLHINSLELGDSAVYFCASSQYRTPRAEAFFGQGTRLTVV.

The chain links TRBV4-2 to TRBJ1-5; TRBD1 is a possible D gene (6 bases). The length of the CDR3 is 16 residues. The V end was cut by 0 bases, the J end by 2 bases, with 11 bases between. Germline V gene lookup returns CDR1 LGHNA and CDR2 YNFKEQ. CDR3 residues: CASSQDTDSRNQPQHF. The DNA for the CDR3 is TGTGCCAGCAGCCAAGATACGGACAGTCGCAATCAGCCCCAGCATTTT.

V gene TRBV19 combines with J gene TRBJ1-1, with D hard to call. Trimming left V 6 bases short and J 0 bases short, with 14 bases between. Germline V lookup: CDR1 LNHDA, CDR2 SQIVND (reference sequence). The CDR3 consists of 15 residues. CDR3 in DNA: TGTGCCAGTAGGTTGAGTGGACCCATGAACACTGAAGCTTTCTTT. It specifies CASRLSGPMNTEAFF.

The chain uses TRBV11-3 and TRBJ2-7; possibly TRBD2 for D (5 bases). V lost 4 bases, J lost 7 bases, and 14 bases lay in between. The CDR3 spans 13 residues. The V gene's germline CDR1 is SGHNT and CDR2 YENEEA. The CDR3: CASSWTRGREQYF. The CDR3, as DNA: TGTGCCAGCAGCTGGACCAGAGGGAGAGAGCAGTACTTC.

The chain is built from TRBV3-1 and TRBJ1-1, with 7 bases identical to TRBD1. The ends lost 7 bases at V and 0 bases at J; junction bases unmatched: 5. This CDR3 has 14 residues. CDR1 is LGHDT and CDR2 is YNNKEL in the germline V gene (reference sequence). CDR3 nucleotides: TGTGCCAGCACGGGACAGAGCATGAACACTGAAGCTTTCTTT. Protein: CASTGQSMNTEAFF.

There are a few counts of this clonotype. This chain joins TRBV27 and TRBJ2-5, with D uncertain. Trimming removed 4 bases from V and 5 bases from J, with 11 bases in between. The CDR3 extends over 13 amino acids. Germline V CDR1 and CDR2: MNHEY, SMNVEV (reference sequence). CDR3 region: CASSSPARETQYF. In nucleotides, the CDR3 is TGTGCCAGCAGTTCACCCGCCCGGGAGACCCAGTACTTC.

This chain connects TRBV5-4 to TRBJ1-1; unclear D gene. The CDR3 runs to 13 residues. V lost 9 bases, J lost 1 base, and 13 bases lay in between. In germline, CDR1 is SGHNT, CDR2 YYREEE (reference sequence). In nucleotides, the CDR3 is TGTGCCACCGCTGGCATCGGGAACACTGAAGCTTTCTTT. This sequence encodes CATAGIGNTEAFF.

The gene calls are TRBV19 and TRBJ2-1; D gene unclear. The CDR3 has 12 amino acids. V lost 5 bases and J lost 5, with 7 bases in between. Germline CDR1 LNHDA, CDR2 SQIVND (reference sequence). CDR3 residues: CASSVVDNEQFF. In DNA, the CDR3 is TGTGCCAGTAGTGTGGTCGACAATGAGCAGTTCTTC.

This sequence joins TRBV5-1 and TRBJ2-5; possible D gene TRBD2, 5 bases. From germline, CDR1 is SGHRS and CDR2 YFSETQ. The CDR3 loop spans 16 amino acids. V was trimmed by 0 bases and J by 4 bases, leaving 16 bases between them. Here the CDR3 DNA reads TGCGCCAGCAGCTTGGCCCAAGCGGCGTTAGGAGAGACCCAGTACTTC. Residues: CASSLAQAALGETQYF.

The chain recombines TRBV12-3 or TRBV12-4 with TRBJ2-3; D is undetermined. Trimming cost V 3 bases and J 2 bases, with 9 bases left between them. The length of the CDR3 is 14 residues. CDR3 sequence (DNA): TGTGCCAGCAGTTTTAACTTCGCCACAGATACGCAGTATTTT. This codes for CASSFNFATDTQYF.